This is a list of T cell receptor beta chains from one sample in a study of blood T cell repertoires in COVID-19. Libraries were prepared by immunoSEQ multiplex PCR; TCRdb keeps only in-frame clonotypes and omits some of them. This sample has 160,000 or so clones, with 81% found just once. Sequences were obtained from PBMCs or T cells enriched from blood (not recorded which). Every receptor here comes from a woman aged 35 to 49 with acute COVID-19. Both conserved end residues are part of each CDR3.

CDR3 protein: CASSQDSSLMAGNTIYF
J gene: TRBJ1-3
V gene: TRBV14

CDR3 protein: CASSETGGNTEAFF
J gene: TRBJ1-1
V gene: TRBV28

CDR3 protein: CASSQTPTGIYGYTF
J gene: TRBJ1-2
V gene: TRBV9

CDR3 protein: CASTPPGYRDSTEAFF
J gene: TRBJ1-1
V gene: TRBV2

CDR3 protein: CASSTGLWNEQFF
J gene: TRBJ2-1
V gene: TRBV7-6

CDR3 protein: CASSYLWSGKETQYF
J gene: TRBJ2-5
V gene: TRBV7-9

CDR3 protein: CASSLLAGTGETQYF
J gene: TRBJ2-5
V gene: TRBV5-8

CDR3 protein: CASSGIPGQGGNTIYF
J gene: TRBJ1-3
V gene: TRBV9

CDR3 protein: CAISETTTRSSSTDTQYF
J gene: TRBJ2-3
V gene: TRBV10-3

CDR3 protein: CASSLNYYGYTF
J gene: TRBJ1-2
V gene: TRBV28

CDR3 protein: CASSFQAAAPSYEQYF
J gene: TRBJ2-7
V gene: TRBV12-1

CDR3 protein: CASSLNSPRYGYTF
J gene: TRBJ1-2
V gene: TRBV28

CDR3 protein: CASSLGDTYNSPLHF
J gene: TRBJ1-6
V gene: TRBV6-5

CDR3 protein: CASSLLETQYF
J gene: TRBJ2-5
V gene: TRBV5-1